The TCR beta chain described here comes from a study of shared T cell receptors in the human thymus. The germline CDR1 and CDR2 sequences are LNHNV and YYDKDF (reference sequence). Trimming removed 0 bases at V and 6 bases at J, with 14 bases between. CDR3 length: 15 residues. Using immunoSEQ multiplex PCR, the repertoire was profiled, and TCRdb retains in-frame clones only, with some absent. The sample carries some 760,000 clones, 70% to 90% recorded once. The same sample was also used in a study of human thymus T cells.

What was sequenced was thymocytes. The rearrangement uses TRBV15 and TRBJ2-5; D is unresolved. The receptor comes from a girl under three years old with a congenital heart defect. In DNA form, the CDR3 reads TGTGCCACCAGCAGAGACCTGTACAGACGGCAGACCCAGTACTTC. Translation: CATSRDLYRRQTQYF.